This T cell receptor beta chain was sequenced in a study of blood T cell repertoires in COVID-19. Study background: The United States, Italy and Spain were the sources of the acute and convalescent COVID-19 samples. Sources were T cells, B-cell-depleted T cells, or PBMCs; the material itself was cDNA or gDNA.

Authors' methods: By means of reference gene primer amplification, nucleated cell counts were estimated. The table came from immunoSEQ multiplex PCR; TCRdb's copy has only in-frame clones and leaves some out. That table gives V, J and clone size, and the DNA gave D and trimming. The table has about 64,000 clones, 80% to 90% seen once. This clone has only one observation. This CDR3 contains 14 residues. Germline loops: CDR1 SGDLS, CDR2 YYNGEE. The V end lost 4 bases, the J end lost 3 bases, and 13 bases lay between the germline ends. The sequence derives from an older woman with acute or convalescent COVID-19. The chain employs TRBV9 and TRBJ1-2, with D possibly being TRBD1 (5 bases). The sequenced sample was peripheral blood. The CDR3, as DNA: TGTGCCAGCAGCCGGTCAGGGCAGGACTATGGCTACACCTTC. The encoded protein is CASSRSGQDYGYTF.